This passage covers 20 T cell receptor beta chains from one sample sequenced in a study of immune heterogeneity within non-small cell lung tumors. Multiplex PCR relied on 32 V and 13 J primers to amplify TCR beta CDR3. TCRdb re-called the multiplex PCR reads through MiXCR, storing one row per CDR3 protein. The data contain approximately 12,000 distinct CDR3 sequences, roughly 22% of them seen just once; the ten biggest clones take up 4.6%. Template material for each sample was 600 ng of bulk tumor genomic DNA. In surgery, several biopsies were collected from each primary tumor at widely spaced sites. Enrolled individuals presented with untreated, newly diagnosed non-small cell lung cancer and received curative surgery. The sequencing sample was made of lung tumor tissue. These receptors all stem from a man aged 55-75 years with non-small cell lung cancer.

For this clonotype: A read error may explain this, as a much larger clone is one base away. The chain joins TRBV7-2 to TRBJ1-3, with a possible D match to TRBD1 (6 bases). From germline, CDR1 is SGHTA and CDR2 FQGNSA. The CDR3 is 16 residues long. V was cut by 7 bases and J by 2 bases, with 18 bases left in between. CDR3 in amino acids: CASIPQWGGAGNTIYF. DNA of the CDR3: TGTGCCAGCATCCCACAGTGGGGGGGCGCTGGAAACACCATATATTTT.

Note on this clonotype: A much larger clone is a single base away; this may be a read error. The chain is built from TRBV10-3 and TRBJ2-7, with 8 positions matching TRBD2. This CDR3 comprises 12 residues. CDR1 is ENHRY, CDR2 SYGVKD, per germline. CDR3 nucleotide sequence: TGTGTCATCAGCGGGACTAGGGACGAGCAGTACTTC. It translates to CVISGTRDEQYF.

Remarks on this clonotype: Given a much more abundant clone one base away, this may be a read error. The chain combines TRBV6-9 with TRBJ1-1; D call uncertain. The germline CDR1 and CDR2 sequences are MNHGY and SVAAGI. The CDR3 runs 13 residues. The CDR3 DNA reads TGTGCCAGCAGTTTTGGGTTGAACACTGAATCTTTCTTT. Protein: CASSFGLNTESFF.

In this sample, this clonotype is medium-sized. The genes are TRBV19 and TRBJ1-1, with D possibly matching TRBD1 (5 bases). Trimming stripped 5 bases from V and 4 bases from J, with 17 bases between. This CDR3 has 15 amino acids. Germline-derived CDR1 and CDR2 are LNHDA and SQIVND (reference sequence). The CDR3 nucleotides are TGTGCCAGTAGTCCAGAATGGAGGGGCTCCACTGAAGCTTTCTTT. Its translation: CASSPEWRGSTEAFF.

This clonotype was seen a few times. The chain employs TRBV5-1 and TRBJ1-1; possibly TRBD1 for D (5 bases). The germline V gene has CDR1 SGHRS and CDR2 YFSETQ. V was shortened by 4 bases and J by 5 bases, with 18 bases between the two germline ends. The CDR3 extends over 15 amino acids. The CDR3 sequence is CASSLSHPDKTEAFF. The CDR3, as DNA: TGCGCCAGCAGCCTCTCACACCCGGACAAGACTGAAGCTTTCTTT.

This clonotype was seen ten or more times. V and J are TRBV30 and TRBJ2-2; 11 nucleotides line up with TRBD2. The CDR3 runs to 14 residues. Germline V gene lookup returns CDR1 GTSNPN and CDR2 SVGIG (reference sequence). Trimming at V came to 3 bases and at J to 4 bases, leaving 1 base not matched to a gene. The CDR3 loop is CAWRLAGVTGELFF. The CDR3 bases are TGTGCCTGGAGACTAGCGGGAGTCACCGGGGAGCTGTTTTTT.

This clonotype is medium-sized (0.01 to 0.1%). V and J are TRBV12-3 or TRBV12-4 and TRBJ1-1; D uncertain. The ends were cut back, 7 bases at V and 0 bases at J, with 9 bases in the middle. The CDR3 sequence is 13 residues long. The CDR3 protein is CASTAQLNTEAFF. In nucleotides, the CDR3 is TGTGCCAGCACCGCTCAACTGAACACTGAAGCTTTCTTT.

This clonotype was found a few times. This chain joins TRBV20-1 and TRBJ1-6; tentative D call: TRBD1 (5 bases). Trimming removed 1 base at V and 7 bases at J, with 17 bases between. The length of the CDR3 is 16 residues. Germline CDR1 and CDR2: DFQATT and SNEGSKA (reference sequence). CDR3 in amino acids: CSARAGTEARNSPLHF. CDR3 sequence (DNA): TGCAGTGCTAGAGCCGGGACCGAGGCCCGCAATTCACCCCTCCACTTT.

This clonotype showed up just a few times. This chain connects TRBV19 to TRBJ2-3; 10 positions agree with TRBD2. The J call is in doubt because the DNA end fits TRBJ2-7 better. Per germline, CDR1 LNHDA and CDR2 SQIVND (reference sequence). The CDR3 loop spans 13 amino acids. CDR3 region: CASSRGLAYEQYF. The CDR3 nucleotides are TGTGCCAGTAGTCGGGGACTAGCGTACGAGCAGTACTTC.

This clonotype was recorded at least ten times. V gene TRBV19 combines with J gene TRBJ2-7; TRBD1 agrees at 8 bases. The CDR3 length is 14 residues. The ends lost 1 base at V and 5 bases at J; junction bases unmatched: 4. Germline V gene lookup returns CDR1 LNHDA and CDR2 SQIVND (reference sequence). CDR3 sequence (DNA): TGTGCCAGTAGTATAGTCAGGGGGCGCGACGAGCAGTACTTC. It translates to CASSIVRGRDEQYF.

The table lists this clonotype with a few counts. The rearrangement links TRBV10-1 to TRBJ2-1, with 7 bases matching TRBD1. The V gene end was trimmed by 4 bases and the J gene end by 10 bases; junction bases not matched to a gene: 4. This CDR3 comprises 12 residues. CDR1 WNHNN and CDR2 SYGVQD come from the germline V gene (reference sequence). The CDR3 DNA reads as TGCGCCAGCAGTGGGCAGGGGGACGAGCAGTTCTTC. The encoded protein is CASSGQGDEQFF.

The V gene is TRBV2, the J gene TRBJ2-3; unclear D gene. The V gene's germline CDR1 is SNHLY and CDR2 FYNNEI. The CDR3 contains 13 residues. Trimming pared 4 bases from V and 6 bases from J, leaving 11 bases between. The CDR3 loop reads CASSGSFTDTQYF. CDR3 nucleotides: TGTGCCAGCAGTGGAAGTTTCACGGATACGCAGTATTTT.

By proportion, this clonotype is medium-sized. The chain links TRBV27 to TRBJ2-7; tentative D call: TRBD1 (5 bases). The V end was cut by 5 bases, the J end by 1 base, with 18 bases between. Per the germline V gene, CDR1 is MNHEY and CDR2 is SMNVEV (reference sequence). This CDR3 is built from 16 residues. DNA of the CDR3: TGTGCCAGCAGTCATTACCTTGGGGCCGCTTCCTACGAGCAGTACTTC. It yields the protein CASSHYLGAASYEQYF.

This clonotype was detected a few times. The CDR3 coding sequence is TGTGCCATCAGTGAGGGACGGACGAACACCGGGGAGCTGTTTTTT. Its protein product is CAISEGRTNTGELFF. This chain joins TRBV10-3 and TRBJ2-2, with D unresolved. Trimming took 2 bases from V and 0 from J, leaving 7 bases between them. The CDR3 spans 15 residues. The germline V gene encodes CDR1 ENHRY and CDR2 SYGVKD.

This clonotype was recorded at least ten times. CDR3 in amino acids: CASSFAQGAKLVGANVLTF. In nucleotides, the CDR3 is TGTGCCAGCAGTTTTGCACAGGGGGCGAAACTGGTTGGGGCCAACGTCCTGACTTTC. The rearrangement uses TRBV27 and TRBJ2-6, with 9 bases fitting TRBD1. The CDR3 has 19 amino acids. V lost 3 bases and J lost 3; bases outside the gene matches: 12. Germline V gives CDR1 MNHEY, CDR2 SMNVEV (reference sequence).

Points on this clonotype: A much larger clonotype is one base distant, so this may be a read error. The chain employs TRBV11-2 and TRBJ2-3, with TRBD2 identical over 8 bases. Germline values: CDR1 SGHAT, CDR2 FQNNGV. The CDR3 has 15 amino acids. CDR3 coding DNA: TGTGCCAGCAGCTTAGGAGCGGGGGAGGGAGATATGCAGTATTTT. Translation: CASSLGAGEGDMQYF.

This clonotype occurred once. At one of its ends the junction is not consistent with the germline gene, which may arise from a read error. V is TRBV11-2 and J is TRBJ1-2; tentative D call: TRBD1 (5 bases). Germline assignment: CDR1 SGHAT and CDR2 FQNNGV. The CDR3 is 14 amino acids. The CDR3 nucleotides are TGTACCAGCAGCTTCTCTGAGACAGACTATGGCTACACCTTC. Residues: CTSSFSETDYGYTF.

The rearrangement joins TRBV25-1 to TRBJ2-3, with D hard to call. The CDR3 sequence is 15 residues long. Trimming left V 5 bases short and J 1 base short, with 13 bases between. Germline CDR1 MGHDK, CDR2 SYGVNS. The CDR3 is CASSPTDAGTDTQYF. CDR3 bases: TGTGCCAGCAGTCCTACGGACGCGGGCACAGATACGCAGTATTTT.

This clonotype was counted many times. The rearrangement joins TRBV12-3 or TRBV12-4 to TRBJ1-2, with D tentatively TRBD1 (5 bases). The CDR3 sequence is 13 residues long. V lost 5 bases and J 7 bases, leaving 14 bases between the germline ends. CDR3 DNA: TGTGCCAGCAGTACGACAGAAATGGGTGGCTACACCTTC. This codes for CASSTTEMGGYTF.

This clonotype was recorded a few times. The CDR3: CASSQGFGRGLVSINSYNEQFF. DNA of the CDR3: TGCGCCAGCAGCCAAGGGTTCGGCAGGGGGCTTGTCTCGATCAACTCCTACAATGAGCAGTTCTTC. This sequence joins TRBV4-1 and TRBJ2-1; TRBD1 agrees at 8 bases. With 1 base clipped from V and 0 bases from J, the junction kept 20 bases outside the gene matches. This CDR3 region has 22 residues. From germline, CDR1 is MGHRA and CDR2 YSYEKL.